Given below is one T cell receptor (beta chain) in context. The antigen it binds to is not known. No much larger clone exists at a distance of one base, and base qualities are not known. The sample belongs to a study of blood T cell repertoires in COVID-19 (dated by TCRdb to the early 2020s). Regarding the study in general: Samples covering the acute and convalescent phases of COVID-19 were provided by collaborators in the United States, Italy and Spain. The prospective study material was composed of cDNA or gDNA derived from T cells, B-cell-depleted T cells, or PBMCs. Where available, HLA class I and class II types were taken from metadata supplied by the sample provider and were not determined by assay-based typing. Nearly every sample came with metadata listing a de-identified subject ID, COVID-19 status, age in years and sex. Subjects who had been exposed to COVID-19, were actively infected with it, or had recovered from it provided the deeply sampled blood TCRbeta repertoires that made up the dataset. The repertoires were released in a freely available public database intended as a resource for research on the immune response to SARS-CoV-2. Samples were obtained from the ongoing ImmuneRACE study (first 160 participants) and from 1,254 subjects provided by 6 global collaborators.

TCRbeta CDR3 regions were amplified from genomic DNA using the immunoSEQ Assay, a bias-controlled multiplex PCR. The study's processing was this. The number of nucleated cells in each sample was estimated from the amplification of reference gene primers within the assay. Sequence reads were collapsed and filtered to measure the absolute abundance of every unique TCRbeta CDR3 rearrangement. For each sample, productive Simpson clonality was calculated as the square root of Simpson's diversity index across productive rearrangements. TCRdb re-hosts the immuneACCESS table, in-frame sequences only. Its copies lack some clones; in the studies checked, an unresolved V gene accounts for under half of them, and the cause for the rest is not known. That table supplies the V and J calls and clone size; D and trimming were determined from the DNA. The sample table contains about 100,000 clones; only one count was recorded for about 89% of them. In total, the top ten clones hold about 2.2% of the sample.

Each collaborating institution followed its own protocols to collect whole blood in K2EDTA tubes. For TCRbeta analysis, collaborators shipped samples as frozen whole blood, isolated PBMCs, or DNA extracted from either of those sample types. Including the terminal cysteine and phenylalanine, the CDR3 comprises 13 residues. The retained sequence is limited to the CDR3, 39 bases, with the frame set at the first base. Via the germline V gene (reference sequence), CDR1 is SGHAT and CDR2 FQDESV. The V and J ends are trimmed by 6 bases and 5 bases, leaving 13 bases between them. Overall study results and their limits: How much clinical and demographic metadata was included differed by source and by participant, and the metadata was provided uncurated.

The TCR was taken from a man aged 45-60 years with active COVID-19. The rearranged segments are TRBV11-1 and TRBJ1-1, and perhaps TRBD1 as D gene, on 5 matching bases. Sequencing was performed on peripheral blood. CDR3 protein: CASSLGQATEAFF. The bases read TGTGCCAGCAGTTTGGGGCAGGCTACTGAAGCTTTCTTT.